This TCR beta chain was captured in a study of post-analysis software for immune sequencing data. CDR1 and CDR2 from the germline V gene are SGHVS and FQNEAQ. CDR3 length: 16 amino acids. V was pared by 6 bases and J by 4 bases, with 12 bases of the junction left unmatched. Presence of unique molecular identifiers characterized the TCR beta cDNA libraries. The T cell input of roughly 1 to 11 million gave about 470,000 cDNA molecules. TCRdb analysed the PCR reads with MiXCR anew, one entry per CDR3 protein. The table has hundreds of thousands of distinct CDR3 sequences, approximately 59% seen once. This clonotype was counted between two and nine times. Its antigen is not identified. Whole-study findings and limits: Controls showed significantly higher normalized Chao1 diversity than did multiple sclerosis patients. A handful of TRBV segments, including TRBV5-6, TRBV5-1 and TRBV20-1, were more frequent in patients than controls.

The sequencing input was blood. This TCR was sampled from a girl aged 2-9 years with multiple sclerosis. The gene calls are TRBV7-8 and TRBJ2-3; TRBD1 matches at 8 bases. The CDR3 loop is CASRSGQGRLPDTQYF. DNA of the CDR3: TGTGCCAGCAGATCCGGACAGGGTCGCCTACCAGATACGCAGTATTTT.